This T cell receptor (beta chain) was obtained from a study of blood T cells in healthy people across ages. Combining a sample-barcoded 5' primer with a J-beta primer mix, a second PCR ran for about 6 to 11 cycles. All samples gave at least 2.5 million CDR3-containing paired-end reads. MiXCR, run by TCRdb on the 5' RACE reads, gives a single entry per CDR3 protein. The data show 650,000 to 950,000 distinct CDR3 sequences, more than 40% seen once. Per germline, CDR1 SNHLY and CDR2 FYNNEI. The CDR3 loop spans 14 amino acids. V was shortened by 3 bases and J by 7 bases, with 16 bases between the two germline ends. This clonotype has just a few counts.

This clonotype was obtained from a man aged 55-75 years in good health. V gene TRBV2 combines with J gene TRBJ2-7; D ambiguous. The source material was blood. CDR3 nucleotides: TGTGCCAGCAGTGATTCGATGAGGCTTTCAGAGCAGTACTTC. It translates to CASSDSMRLSEQYF.